A selection of T cell receptor beta chains follows, all from one sample in a study of STAT3 mutations in large granular lymphocyte leukemia. Assay: immunoSEQ multiplex PCR; the TCRdb copy retains only in-frame clones and omits some. The sample carries around 5,000 clones, nearly 90% recorded once. The sequenced sample consisted of PBMCs. These receptor sequences come from a human donor with T large granular lymphocyte leukemia. Some clones in this sample may be carry-over from other donors' samples. Both conserved end residues are part of each CDR3. D genes are given only for firm matches. Clone size is not always given. Where it is, it says once, few, many or a class for expanded clones.

TGTGCCAGCAGCTTGGTCACGAGGACGGGGAAGAATTCACCCCTCCACTTT,CASSLVTRTGKNSPLHF,few,TRBV5-8,TRBJ1-6,NA
TGTGCCAGCAGTCCCGCGGACTATGGCTACACCTTC,CASSPADYGYTF,NA,TRBV28,TRBJ1-2,NA
TGTGCCAGTAGTTCGTCCGGGGGGCGGGATACGCAGTATTTT,CASSSSGGRDTQYF,once,TRBV19,TRBJ2-3,NA
TGTGCCAGCAGCTTCGGAGTCTCCTACGAGCAGTACTTC,CASSFGVSYEQYF,once,TRBV11-2,TRBJ2-7,NA
TGTGCCAGCAGTCCTAGTGGGCTTATAGAGGGCAATCAGCCCCAGCATTTT,CASSPSGLIEGNQPQHF,NA,TRBV27,TRBJ1-5,NA
TGTGCCAGCAGCGTAGCTGACAACTACGAGCAGTACTTC,CASSVADNYEQYF,once,TRBV9,TRBJ2-7,NA
TGTGCCGTACAGGCGCCCAATCAGCCCCAGCATTTT,CAVQAPNQPQHF,NA,TRBV19,TRBJ1-5,NA
TGTGCCAGCAGGGAGCAGGGGGGCTCCTACAATGAGCAGTTCTTC,CASREQGGSYNEQFF,NA,TRBV6-6,TRBJ2-1,NA
TGCGCCAGCAGCCAAGGAGCGAGGGGTTGGACTGAAGCTTTCTTT,CASSQGARGWTEAFF,NA,TRBV4-1,TRBJ1-1,NA
TGTGCCAGCAGAAATCCCGGGACAGGGGGATTTCAGCCCCAGCATTTT,CASRNPGTGGFQPQHF,NA,TRBV2,TRBJ1-5,TRBD1
TGTGCCAGCAGTTTTGGGGACAGGGGGCTGTTCTATGGCTACACCTTC,CASSFGDRGLFYGYTF,NA,TRBV27,TRBJ1-2,TRBD1
TGTGCCAGCAGTGGTCCGGGACAACCGAACACCGGGGAGCTGTTTTTT,CASSGPGQPNTGELFF,NA,TRBV6-1,TRBJ2-2,NA
TGCGCCAGCAGCCAAGCCCAGATGAGCTCCTACAATGAGCAGTTCTTC,CASSQAQMSSYNEQFF,NA,TRBV4-1,TRBJ2-1,NA
TGTGCCAGCAGCAACGCGTACAGGGAGCAAGAGACCCAGTACTTC,CASSNAYREQETQYF,NA,TRBV7-6,TRBJ2-5,NA
TGTGCCAGCAGCGTAGAGGTGACGGGGTTAAATTCACCCCTCCACTTT,CASSVEVTGLNSPLHF,NA,TRBV9,TRBJ1-6,NA
TGTGCCAGCAGCTTAGTGGGGGGGGTACTAGATACGCAGTATTTT,CASSLVGGVLDTQYF,NA,TRBV7-2,TRBJ2-3,TRBD2
TGTGCCAGCAGTTACTCCGGCAACTCGAACACTGAAGCTTTCTTT,CASSYSGNSNTEAFF,NA,TRBV6-5,TRBJ1-1,NA
TGCGCCAGCAGCTTGGACGGGACAGGGCCCGAAAAACTGTTTTTT,CASSLDGTGPEKLFF,NA,TRBV5-1,TRBJ1-4,TRBD1
TGTGCCAGCAGCTTGATAGGGGGCTCTGGCTACACCTTC,CASSLIGGSGYTF,NA,TRBV5-4,TRBJ1-2,TRBD1
TGTGCCAGCAGTTACTCAGTTGTTTGGGATTCACCCCTCCACTTT,CASSYSVVWDSPLHF,NA,TRBV6-5,TRBJ1-6,NA
TGTGCCAGCAGCTGGGGACTAGCGGGGAACCTCCAAGAGACCCAGTACTTC,CASSWGLAGNLQETQYF,once,TRBV5-8,TRBJ2-5,TRBD2
TGTGCTAGCAGCTTAAACAGGGGGGTAGGGGAGACCCAGTACTTC,CASSLNRGVGETQYF,NA,TRBV7-7,TRBJ2-5,TRBD1
TGTGCTAGCAGCTTAGGGACTAGCGGGAACACCGGGGAGCTGTTTTTT,CASSLGTSGNTGELFF,few,TRBV7-7,TRBJ2-2,TRBD2
TGTGCCATCAGTGTAAGGAGCGACCAAGAGACCCAGTACTTC,CAISVRSDQETQYF,NA,TRBV10-3,TRBJ2-5,NA
TGTGCCAGCAGTTCCAGACTGGACAGGGACGACGAGCAGTACTTC,CASSSRLDRDDEQYF,once,TRBV27,TRBJ2-7,TRBD1
TGTGCCAGCAGCTTAGTTGCGGGGTTTTTTCGGCCCCAGCATTTT,CASSLVAGFFRPQHF,NA,TRBV7-8,TRBJ1-5,NA
TGCGCCAGCAGCCTATGGACAGGGAGAGTTACCGGGGAGCTGTTTTTT,CASSLWTGRVTGELFF,NA,TRBV4-3,TRBJ2-2,TRBD1
TGTGCCAGCAGTTCTCTATACTACACTGAAGCTTTCTTT,CASSSLYYTEAFF,NA,TRBV28,TRBJ1-1,NA
TGTGCCAGCAGCCGACCGGCAGGGGAAGCTTTCTTT,CASSRPAGEAFF,NA,TRBV11-2,TRBJ1-1,NA
TGTGCCAGCTCAACCAAACAGGGGACCGAGACCCAGTACTTC,CASSTKQGTETQYF,NA,TRBV18,TRBJ2-5,TRBD1
TGTGCCAGCAGTTCCATCCCTCTTACAGGCGAGCAGTACTTC,CASSSIPLTGEQYF,NA,TRBV28,TRBJ2-7,NA
TGCAGCGCGGGTAGCTCCATGAACACTGAAGCTTTCTTT,CSAGSSMNTEAFF,NA,TRBV29-1,TRBJ1-1,NA
TGCAGCGTTGGGACAGGGGGAGAGACCCAGTACTTC,CSVGTGGETQYF,NA,TRBV29-1,TRBJ2-5,TRBD1
TGTGCCAGCAGCTTTAGCGGGAGAAGAGGAGATACGCAGTATTTT,CASSFSGRRGDTQYF,NA,TRBV7-8,TRBJ2-3,TRBD2
TGTGCCACCAGCAGAGATCGAAAAAAACAAGAGACCCAGTACTTC,CATSRDRKKQETQYF,NA,TRBV15,TRBJ2-5,NA
TGTGCCAGCAGCTGGGGGCAGGGTGTCAACTATGGCTACACCTTC,CASSWGQGVNYGYTF,few,TRBV5-6,TRBJ1-2,NA
TGTGCCATCAGTGGGCGCGGGGACGAGCAGTACTTC,CAISGRGDEQYF,NA,TRBV10-3,TRBJ2-7,NA
TGCGCCAGCAGCCGAGGGGACCCCTCAGGTTACGAGCAGTACTTC,CASSRGDPSGYEQYF,NA,TRBV5-1,TRBJ2-7,NA
TGTGCCAGCGAGCTTGGGGGGTTTAATCAGCCCCAGCATTTT,CASELGGFNQPQHF,NA,TRBV5-8,TRBJ1-5,NA
TGTGCCAGCAGCACTACCCTCACAGATACGCAGTATTTT,CASSTTLTDTQYF,NA,TRBV7-3,TRBJ2-3,NA
TGTGCCAGCAGTTACTCGGAGGGAGGGTGGGACATTCAGTACTTC,CASSYSEGGWDIQYF,NA,TRBV6-5,TRBJ2-4,TRBD2
TGTGCCAGCAGCTTGGCCGGGCAAAGCAATCAGCCCCAGCATTTT,CASSLAGQSNQPQHF,NA,TRBV5-5,TRBJ1-5,NA
TGTGCCAGCAGCTCCGGACCGGGACTCAAAGCTTTCTTT,CASSSGPGLKAFF,NA,TRBV7-6,TRBJ1-1,NA
TGTGCCAGCAGTAGACAGGGGACTAACTATGGCTACACCTTC,CASSRQGTNYGYTF,NA,TRBV28,TRBJ1-2,TRBD1
TGTGCCAGCAGGGAACAGGGGAACGCTGAAGCTTTCTTT,CASREQGNAEAFF,NA,TRBV6-6,TRBJ1-1,TRBD1
TGCGCCAGCAAGATCACAGGGGGCGCGGATGAAAAACTGTTTTTT,CASKITGGADEKLFF,NA,TRBV10-2,TRBJ1-4,TRBD1
TGTGCCAGCAGCTTGTGGGGGAGAGGTCAGCCCCAGCATTTT,CASSLWGRGQPQHF,NA,TRBV5-6,TRBJ1-5,NA
TGCGCCAGCAGTGGAGGCGGGCAAGAGACCCAGTACTTC,CASSGGGQETQYF,NA,TRBV10-1,TRBJ2-5,NA
TGTGCCAGTAGTATACGGCAATCATCCGGGGCCAACGTCCTGACTTTC,CASSIRQSSGANVLTF,NA,TRBV19,TRBJ2-6,NA
TGTGCCAGCAGCCAAGATAAAGTCTCTAATGAAAAACTGTTTTTT,CASSQDKVSNEKLFF,NA,TRBV4-2,TRBJ1-4,NA
TGCGCCAGCAGCACCCAGGCCCCCTACGAGCAGTACTTC,CASSTQAPYEQYF,NA,TRBV5-1,TRBJ2-7,NA
TGTGCCAGCAGCTCTGACACGAACTCTGGAAACACCATATATTTT,CASSSDTNSGNTIYF,NA,TRBV27,TRBJ1-3,NA
TGCGCCAGCAGCTCTACATTTTCTAACTATGGCTACACCTTC,CASSSTFSNYGYTF,few,TRBV5-1,TRBJ1-2,NA
TGTGCCAGCAGTTTTTCGACATCGGGACGCTCTGGAAACACCATATATTTT,CASSFSTSGRSGNTIYF,NA,TRBV28,TRBJ1-3,NA
TGCGCCAGCAGCCAAGGGCGGGTCCCCCAGGGGGGTACGCAGTATTTT,CASSQGRVPQGGTQYF,NA,TRBV4-3,TRBJ2-3,NA
TGTGCCAGCAGTGCCCGGACAGGGAACTATGGCTACACCTTC,CASSARTGNYGYTF,NA,TRBV6-4,TRBJ1-2,TRBD1
TGTGCCTGGAGGGACAGGGGGCGTGGGGGCTACACCTTC,CAWRDRGRGGYTF,NA,TRBV30,TRBJ1-2,TRBD1
TGTGCCAGCAGCCCTGGCCGGGAAGATCAGCCCCAGCATTTT,CASSPGREDQPQHF,NA,TRBV7-6,TRBJ1-5,NA
TGTGCCAGCAGCCTTCGACCTGGGGCGGCTAATGAAAAACTGTTTTTT,CASSLRPGAANEKLFF,few,TRBV5-5,TRBJ1-4,NA
TGCGCCAGCAGCCAGGCCGGGACAGGACTCTTATACAATGAGCAGTTCTTC,CASSQAGTGLLYNEQFF,NA,TRBV4-1,TRBJ2-1,TRBD1